The 13 T cell receptor beta chains reported below all come from one sample, sequenced in a study of cytomegalovirus exposure and HLA in healthy donors. In the PCR, 60 Vbeta and 13 Jbeta primers were used. The data were produced by immunoSEQ multiplex PCR, yet TCRdb's version contains in-frame clones alone and is incomplete. The repertoire has 120,000 to 150,000 clones, around three fifths of them found once; the top ten carry 3%. The sample taken for sequencing was PBMCs. The receptors derive from a woman in her twenties or thirties in good health and CMV-seropositive.

The chain couples TRBV4-1 to TRBJ1-2, with D possibly matching TRBD1 (5 bases). This CDR3 spans 16 amino acids. Germline V gene lookup returns CDR1 MGHRA and CDR2 YSYEKL. Deletions cut 2 bases from V and 4 bases from J, with 17 bases between. The CDR3, as DNA: TGCGCCAGCAGCCAACCGACCCGGGGGTATGGCTATGGCTACACCTTC. Translated: CASSQPTRGYGYGYTF.

To note about this clone: With only one base between it and a far larger clone, this is likely a read error. The chain uses TRBV25-1 and TRBJ1-1; 7 nucleotides agree with TRBD1. Germline assignment: CDR1 MGHDK and CDR2 SYGVNS. The CDR3 is 16 amino acids. V lost 4 bases and J lost 4; bases outside the gene matches: 12. DNA of the CDR3: TGTGCCAGCAGTGCATTTACGAGGACAGGAAGCACTGAAGCTTTCTTT. Translation gives CASSAFTRTGSTEAFF.

V and J are TRBV7-2 and TRBJ1-2; no clear D. The CDR3 has 14 amino acids. Per germline, CDR1 SGHTA and CDR2 FQGNSA. Trimming cost V 1 base and J 0 bases, with 6 bases left between them. CDR3 nucleotides: TGTGCCAGCAGCTTAGACACCACTAACTATGGCTACACCTTC. It codes for CASSLDTTNYGYTF.

This clone has a handful of counts. The chain is built from TRBV7-8 and TRBJ2-5, with a weak D call TRBD2 (5 bases). The DNA end favors TRBJ2-7, so the J call may be wrong. The CDR3 spans 12 residues. The germline CDR1 and CDR2 sequences are SGHVS and FQNEAQ. CDR3 sequence reads: CASSFPGYEQYF. The DNA of the CDR3 is TGTGCCAGCAGCTTTCCGGGATACGAGCAGTACTTC.

This clone was picked up a small number of times. This chain uses TRBV11-2 with TRBJ1-1; D is unresolved. Germline V lookup: CDR1 SGHAT, CDR2 FQNNGV. This CDR3 is built from 14 residues. V lost 4 bases, J lost 5 bases, and 14 bases lay in between. CDR3 in DNA: TGTGCCAGCAGCTCCGTACGGGGTGGAACTGAAGCTTTCTTT. It specifies CASSSVRGGTEAFF.

The genes are TRBV11-1 and TRBJ1-4; TRBD1 matches 10 bases. CDR1 is SGHAT, CDR2 FQDESV, per germline (reference sequence). CDR3 length: 15 amino acids. The trim removed 5 bases at V and 10 bases at J, leaving 10 bases unmatched. The CDR3 region has the DNA TGTGCCAGCAGCCCTGGCGGGACAGGGGCCGTAAAACTGTTTTTT. It yields the protein CASSPGGTGAVKLFF.

This rearrangement joins TRBV6-1 to TRBJ2-3, with D possibly TRBD1 on 5 matching bases. CDR1 and CDR2 from the germline V gene are MNHNS and SASEGT. CDR3 size: 14 residues. The V and J ends lost 6 bases and 12 bases respectively, with 22 bases between them. CDR3 residues: CASSASLGQKLQYF. CDR3 nucleotides: TGTGCCAGCAGCGCGAGCCTTGGACAAAAACTACAGTATTTT.

The rearrangement uses TRBV7-8 and TRBJ2-1; tentative D call: TRBD2 (9 bases). The germline V and J ends were trimmed by 3 bases and 8 bases, with 20 bases remaining between them. CDR3 length: 16 residues. Per the germline V gene, CDR1 is SGHVS and CDR2 is FQNEAQ. The CDR3, as DNA: TGTGCCAGCAGCTTCCAGGGGGCGGGGGGGCAGGATGAGCAGTTCTTC. It yields the protein CASSFQGAGGQDEQFF.

This clone was detected a few times. This chain uses TRBV18 with TRBJ2-3, with TRBD2 identical over 9 bases. The trim removed 6 bases at V and 0 bases at J, leaving 10 bases unmatched. The CDR3 has 17 residues. The germline CDR1 and CDR2 sequences are KGHSH and LQKENI. The CDR3 DNA follows: TGTGCCAGCTCTCCCAGAGGGCTAGCGGGAAGCACAGATACGCAGTATTTT. Translation: CASSPRGLAGSTDTQYF.

This clone has just a few counts. This chain links TRBV30 with TRBJ2-7; TRBD1 matches 9 bases. CDR1 is GTSNPN, CDR2 SVGIG, per germline (reference sequence). The length of the CDR3 is 14 residues. Trimming cost V 8 bases and J 6 bases; bases outside gene matches: 14. CDR3 coding DNA: TGTGCCGCCGCCCGGGACAGGGATAAGGGCGAGCAGTACTTC. This codes for CAAARDRDKGEQYF.

The V gene is TRBV6-5, the J gene TRBJ2-1; 7 nucleotides line up with TRBD1. V shed 5 bases, J shed 6 bases, and the junction held 7 bases outside the gene matches. The CDR3 covers 14 residues. Looked up from germline, CDR1 is MNHEY and CDR2 is SVGAGI. CDR3 sequence reads: CASSNRDRLNEQFF. The DNA for the CDR3 is TGTGCCAGCAGTAACAGGGACAGACTCAATGAGCAGTTCTTC.

CDR3 coding DNA: TGTGCCAGCAGTCCGAAGGGGCACAAATACTACGAGCAGTACTTC. This sequence encodes CASSPKGHKYYEQYF. This chain connects TRBV6-5 to TRBJ2-7; D perhaps matches TRBD1 (5 bases). Germline V gives CDR1 MNHEY, CDR2 SVGAGI. CDR3 size: 15 residues. Trimming cost V 5 bases and J 3 bases, with 17 bases left between them.

This sequence joins TRBV5-4 and TRBJ2-3, with D uncertain. The germline V and J ends were trimmed by 1 base and 4 bases, with 7 bases remaining between them. The CDR3 length is 13 residues. Germline loops: CDR1 SGHNT, CDR2 YYREEE (reference sequence). The CDR3 DNA sequence: TGTGCCAGCAGCTTGCCTCCTGCAGATACGCAGTATTTT. This sequence encodes CASSLPPADTQYF.